These 26 T cell receptor beta chains share one sample of origin, sequenced in a study of CD4 and CD8 cells across lung adenocarcinoma regions (dated by TCRdb to the late 2010s). The protocol used for the library was PCR. TCRdb records HiSeq X Ten as the sequencer. TCRdb's own reprocessing of the public reads used fastp at Q25 and MiXCR and kept productive beta chains. All rows with the same CDR3 protein become a single entry with the most common DNA and genes. The sample table shows about 6,800 distinct CDR3 sequences, and around 51% are seen once. The top ten hold around 43% of the sample. The sequenced material came from CD8+ T cells from the center of a lung tumor. Reading the label with the study, this specimen's cell subset or site is: tumor center region. The source is a male donor with lung adenocarcinoma. The CD4 and CD8 labels of this study may be unreliable.

The rearrangement uses TRBV24-1 and TRBJ2-5, with D uncertain. The CDR3 covers 15 residues. Trimming cost V 2 bases and J 1 base, with 10 bases left between them. The V gene's germline CDR1 is KGHDR and CDR2 SFDVKD. The CDR3, as DNA: TGTGCCACCAGTGATTCTCGCAGGCTCCAAGAGACCCAGTACTTC. This sequence encodes CATSDSRRLQETQYF.

J is TRBJ2-5 and V is TRBV7-2, with D possibly TRBD1 on 5 matching bases. Looked up from germline, CDR1 is SGHTA and CDR2 is FQGNSA. V was clipped by 1 base and J by 3 bases, with 12 bases between them. The CDR3 extends over 15 amino acids. Here the CDR3 DNA reads TGTGCCAGCAGCTTAGGATCAGGGTGGGAAGAGACCCAGTACTTC. It encodes CASSLGSGWEETQYF.

The rearrangement joins TRBV7-2 to TRBJ2-1; TRBD1 matches at 8 bases. The J call may be mistaken, given a closer DNA end match to TRBJ2-5. CDR3 length equals 14 residues. Germline V CDR1 and CDR2: SGHTA, FQGNSA. The CDR3 nucleotides read TGTGCCAGCAGCTCTGGACAGGGCCGAGAGACCCAGTACTTC. This translates into CASSSGQGRETQYF.

The table lists this clonotype with many counts. The CDR3 nucleotides read TGTGCCAGCAGTCTTGGGGTCCAAGAGACCCAGTACTTC. It yields the protein CASSLGVQETQYF. The rearrangement links TRBV6-1 to TRBJ2-5; D unclear. CDR1 and CDR2 (germline): MNHNS, SASEGT. Trimming took 5 bases from V and 1 from J, leaving 8 bases between them. This CDR3 spans 13 amino acids.

This clonotype has ten or more counts. The chain is built from TRBV7-8 and TRBJ2-4, with TRBD2 identical over 13 bases. The CDR3 loop spans 18 amino acids. V shed 4 bases and J 9 bases; nucleotides not matched to a gene: 15. Looked up from germline, CDR1 is SGHVS and CDR2 is FQNEAQ. The CDR3 DNA sequence: TGTGCCAGCAGCTCCGTTCGGACTAGCGGGAGCGCGGCGGGCATTCAGTACTTC. Encoded protein: CASSSVRTSGSAAGIQYF.

Worth noting for this clonotype: The germline gene is not matched at one end of the junction; a read error may be the cause. The chain joins TRBV6-1 to TRBJ2-4, with no clear D. This CDR3 region has 15 residues. Germline values: CDR1 MNHNS, CDR2 SASEGT. The CDR3 sequence is CASSEGWTLKNIQCF. In DNA form, the CDR3 reads TGTGCCAGCAGTGAAGGATGGACCCTCAAAAACATTCAGTGCTTC.

This chain joins TRBV7-9 and TRBJ2-1; 10 positions agree with TRBD2. Germline-derived CDR1 and CDR2 are SEHNR and FQNEAQ (reference sequence). The CDR3 has 18 residues. Germline trimming cut 5 bases from V and 4 bases from J; bases unmatched to any gene: 14. For the CDR3, the DNA is TGTGCCAGCAGCGGGACTAGCGACGATAGAGGGGGATACAATGAGCAGTTCTTC. Its translation is CASSGTSDDRGGYNEQFF.

With regard to this clonotype: Germline and junction disagree at one end, which may indicate a read error. The V gene is TRBV27, the J gene TRBJ2-3, with TRBD2 as a possible D gene (6 bases). Germline V gene sequence: CDR1 MNHEY, CDR2 SMNVEV (reference sequence). The CDR3 contains 15 residues. This chain's CDR3 is CAAGFVGADTDTQYF. In nucleotides, the CDR3 is TGTGCCGCGGGGTTCGTGGGAGCCGACACAGATACGCAGTATTTC.

This clonotype came up many times. The chain is built from TRBV6-1 and TRBJ2-1; D not resolved. The closer fit of TRBJ2-7 to the DNA end suggests the J call may be wrong. Per germline, CDR1 MNHNS and CDR2 SASEGT. CDR3 length equals 12 residues. The CDR3 protein is CASSELPYEQYF. DNA of the CDR3: TGTGCCAGCAGTGAACTACCCTACGAGCAGTACTTC.

V and J are TRBV7-2 and TRBJ1-4; 9 bases map to TRBD1. Germline V gene lookup returns CDR1 SGHTA and CDR2 FQGNSA. J lost 6 bases, V lost 7 bases, and 3 bases had no gene match. The CDR3 extends over 13 amino acids. CDR3 nucleotides: TGTGCCAGCAAGGGACAGGGAGATGAAAAACTGTTTTTT. Translation: CASKGQGDEKLFF.

Only one count was recorded for this clonotype. CDR3 coding DNA: TGTGCCAGCAGTAACAGTCTCGGGGGACTGGCTGAAGCTTTCTTT. Residues: CASSNSLGGLAEAFF. The chain employs TRBV25-1 and TRBJ1-1; a weak D match, TRBD1 (5 bases). CDR3 length equals 15 residues. CDR1 and CDR2 (germline): MGHDK, SYGVNS. Trimming cost V 5 bases and J 6 bases, with 19 bases left between them. Full variable domain (outside the CDR3, taken from reference TRBV25-1 and TRBJ1-1): EADIYQTPRYLVIGTGKKITLECSQTMGHDKMYWYQQDPGMELHLIHYSYGVNSTEKGDLSSESTVSRIRTEHFPLTLESARPSHTSQYLCASSNSLGGLAEAFFGQGTRLTVV.

This chain links TRBV12-3 or TRBV12-4 with TRBJ1-6; D is possibly TRBD1 (6 bases). Trimming cost V 4 bases and J 4 bases, with 8 bases left between them. This CDR3 is 14 amino acids long. The CDR3 protein is CASSSTGYNSPLHF. For the CDR3, the DNA is TGTGCCAGCAGTTCAACAGGGTATAATTCACCCCTCCACTTT.

This clonotype appeared a few times. DNA of the CDR3: TGTGCCAGCAGTTTCGTAAAGTCGGCCGCTGAGCAGTTCTTC. It is translated as CASSFVKSAAEQFF. The V gene is TRBV28, the J gene TRBJ2-1; no definite D call. CDR1 and CDR2 from the germline V gene are MDHEN and SYDVKM. This CDR3 spans 14 amino acids. The V end was cut by 3 bases, the J end by 9 bases, with 15 bases between. Using reference TRBV28 and TRBJ2-1 for the parts outside the CDR3, the full variable domain is DVKVTQSSRYLVKRTGEKVFLECVQDMDHENMFWYRQDPGLGLRLIYFSYDVKMKEKGDIPEGYSVSREKKERFSLILESASTNQTSMYLCASSFVKSAAEQFFGPGTRLTVL.

This clonotype was picked up a small number of times. The chain combines TRBV6-1 with TRBJ2-3; 7 bases are shared with TRBD1. CDR3 length: 15 amino acids. Losses at the gene ends were 4 bases for V and 4 bases for J; bases not matched to a gene: 8. Germline V gene sequence: CDR1 MNHNS, CDR2 SASEGT. The CDR3, as DNA: TGTGCCAGCAGTGTAGAAGGGGGCGCGTCAGATACGCAGTATTTT. The encoded protein is CASSVEGGASDTQYF.

In its sample, this clonotype was seen once. The chain links TRBV6-5 to TRBJ1-1, with 8 bases that match TRBD1. Germline CDR1 MNHEY, CDR2 SVGAGI. Trimming at V came to 2 bases and at J to 4 bases, leaving 12 bases not matched to a gene. The length of the CDR3 is 17 residues. Here the CDR3 reads CASSYLATGVSGTEAFF. The CDR3 nucleotides read TGTGCCAGCAGTTACCTTGCGACAGGGGTTTCGGGCACTGAAGCTTTCTTT.

This clonotype was observed a handful of times. This could be a read error, since a much larger clone is one nucleotide away. The chain couples TRBV10-1 to TRBJ2-1, with D possibly matching TRBD1 (7 bases). The V and J ends lost 7 bases and 13 bases respectively, with 29 bases between them. From germline, CDR1 is WNHNN and CDR2 SYGVQD (reference sequence). This CDR3 is 16 amino acids long. CDR3 protein: CASTSGGQGGQETQFF. The CDR3 DNA reads TGCGCCAGCACCTCAGGGGGGCAGGGTGGACAAGAGACCCAGTTCTTC.

This chain links TRBV6-1 with TRBJ2-2; D uncertain. With 6 bases removed from V and 4 bases from J, the gap between germline ends came to 9 bases. The CDR3 sequence is 13 residues long. Germline assignment: CDR1 MNHNS and CDR2 SASEGT. The CDR3 region is CASRKGPTGELFF. The CDR3 DNA sequence: TGTGCCAGCAGGAAGGGTCCCACCGGGGAGCTGTTTTTT.

This clonotype was observed at least ten times. V and J are TRBV6-2 or TRBV6-3 and TRBJ2-1, with a tentative D call TRBD1 (6 bases). The closer fit of TRBJ2-7 to the DNA end suggests the J call may be wrong. Germline assignment: CDR1 MNHEY and CDR2 SVGEGT. CDR3 length equals 15 residues. The chain's CDR3 is CASSFTRGLDYEQYF. CDR3 bases: TGTGCCAGCAGTTTCACCAGGGGTCTTGATTACGAGCAGTACTTC.

In the case of this clonotype: One end of the junction is discordant with germline, which a read error may explain. CDR3: CASSAPVPGGTDTQYF. The CDR3 DNA follows: TGTGCCAGCAGTGCACCGGTGCCGGGAGGCACAGATACTCAGTATTTC. The rearrangement uses TRBV27 and TRBJ2-4; 7 bases fit TRBD2. The CDR3 loop spans 16 amino acids. Germline V CDR1 and CDR2: MNHEY, SMNVEV (reference sequence).

CDR3 nucleotide sequence: TGTGCCTGGAGTTTGGAACAGTACAATGAGCAGTTCTTC. This sequence encodes CAWSLEQYNEQFF. This chain uses TRBV30 with TRBJ2-1, with no clear D. V dropped 2 bases and J dropped 4 bases, with 9 bases sitting between them. The CDR3 length is 13 residues. CDR1 is GTSNPN and CDR2 is SVGIG in the germline V gene (reference sequence). Full variable domain (rest looked up from reference TRBV30 and TRBJ2-1): SQTIHQWPATLVQPVGSPLSLECTVEGTSNPNLYWYRQAAGRGLQLLFYSVGIGQISSEVPQNLSASRPQDRQFILSSKKLLLSDSGFYLCAWSLEQYNEQFFGPGTRLTVL.

In its sample, this clonotype is medium-sized. The rearrangement joins TRBV6-5 to TRBJ2-1; TRBD2 aligns across 8 bases. The tail of the sequence fits TRBJ2-5 better, so the J call may be wrong. This CDR3 has 15 residues. Germline V gene lookup returns CDR1 MNHEY and CDR2 SVGAGI. For the CDR3, the DNA is TGTGCCAGCAGTTACTCGACTAGCGCCACGGAGACCCAGTACTTC. Protein sequence: CASSYSTSATETQYF.

As concerns this clonotype: One end of the junction does not line up with germline, which may come from a read error. The chain carries TRBV6-1 and TRBJ2-1; TRBD1 aligns across 9 bases. The CDR3 has 14 amino acids. CDR1 and CDR2 (germline): MNHNS, SASEGT. DNA for the CDR3: TGTGCCAGCGGGGGGACAGGGCCATGGGGGGAGCAGTTTTTC. This codes for CASGGTGPWGEQFF.

With regard to this clonotype: Germline and junction disagree at one end, which may indicate a read error. V and J are TRBV6-4 and TRBJ2-5; 8 nucleotides line up with TRBD2. There are 14 residues in the CDR3. Germline CDR1 MRHNA, CDR2 SNTAGT. CDR3 region: CASSGGLDEETQYF. DNA of the CDR3: TGTGCGAGCAGCGGGGGCCTAGACGAAGAGACCCAGTACTTC.

In regard to this clonotype: At one end the junction does not follow the germline gene, possibly because of a read error. The chain recombines TRBV27 with TRBJ2-3, with D perhaps TRBD1 or TRBD2 (5 bases each). The CDR3 has 16 amino acids. Per the germline V gene, CDR1 is MNHEY and CDR2 is SMNVEV (reference sequence). The CDR3 region is CASSARGARDKETQYF. The CDR3, as DNA: TGTGCCAGCAGTGCACGAGGGGCGCGTGACAAAGAGACGCAGTATTTC.

This clonotype was found a few times. A much larger clonotype is one base distant, so this may be a read error. The chain employs TRBV27 and TRBJ2-1, with 7 positions matching TRBD1. V lost 9 bases to trimming and J lost 10 bases; unmatched junction nucleotides: 12. The CDR3 has 13 amino acids. Per the germline V gene, CDR1 is MNHEY and CDR2 is SMNVEV (reference sequence). In DNA form, the CDR3 reads TGTGCCAGTAAAGGGGGCCCCTCCTACGAGCAGTTCTTC. Residues: CASKGGPSYEQFF.

V and J are TRBV27 and TRBJ2-5; TRBD1 or TRBD2 may be the D gene (5 bases each). The germline gives CDR1 MNHEY, CDR2 SMNVEV (reference sequence). The V end lost 6 bases, the J end lost 3 bases, and 17 bases lay between the germline ends. This CDR3 is 15 amino acids long. In DNA, the CDR3 is TGTGCCAGCAGCCAATCCCGGGACGGGAAAGAGACCCAGTACTTC. This gives the protein CASSQSRDGKETQYF.